Shown below are 13 T cell receptor beta chains from a single sample sequenced in a study of blood T cells in healthy people across ages. Sample-barcoded 5' priming and a J-beta primer mix drove a second PCR of about 6 to 11 cycles. From the 5' RACE reads, TCRdb called clonotypes with MiXCR, one entry per CDR3 protein. The sample consists of around 800,000 distinct CDR3 sequences, less than 60% of them appearing once. Material for sequencing was blood. These receptors all come from a man older than 75 in good health.

The V and J genes are TRBV28 and TRBJ2-5; D is perhaps TRBD1 (5 bases). This CDR3 has 17 residues. From germline, CDR1 is MDHEN and CDR2 SYDVKM. V was pared by 6 bases and J by 0 bases, with 20 bases between. CDR3 region: CASSFDAQGGDQETQYF. The CDR3 DNA follows: TGTGCCAGCAGCTTTGACGCCCAGGGTGGGGACCAAGAGACCCAGTACTTC.

The chain carries TRBV3-1 and TRBJ2-1; D uncertain. The CDR3 sequence is 17 residues long. Germline CDR1 reads LGHDT; CDR2 reads YNNKEL (reference sequence). The V end lost 1 base, the J end lost 0 bases, and 13 bases lay between the germline ends. DNA of the CDR3: TGTGCCAGCAGCCAAGTTCCGCCCCCCAGCTCCTACAATGAGCAGTTCTTC. It codes for CASSQVPPPSSYNEQFF.

This clonotype was counted only a few times. V and J are TRBV6-6 and TRBJ2-3; a possible D gene is TRBD2 (5 bases). Trimming removed 1 base from V and 0 bases from J, with 8 bases in between. The CDR3 consists of 15 residues. The germline V gene encodes CDR1 MNHNY and CDR2 SVGAGI (reference sequence). CDR3 sequence (DNA): TGTGCCAGCAGTTACTTAGCGTCAAGCACAGATACGCAGTATTTT. Its protein product is CASSYLASSTDTQYF.

This clonotype appeared a few times. The rearrangement uses TRBV7-2 and TRBJ2-2; the D gene could be TRBD1 or TRBD2 (5 bases each). The V gene lost 6 bases and the J gene lost 4 bases, with 18 bases spanning the gap. CDR1 is SGHTA, CDR2 FQGNSA, per germline. The CDR3 has 16 amino acids. CDR3: CASRPTGTRSTGELFF. The CDR3, as DNA: TGTGCCAGCAGACCCACCGGGACGAGGAGCACCGGGGAGCTGTTTTTT.

V and J are TRBV20-1 and TRBJ1-5; 7 bases align to TRBD1. The CDR3 length is 16 residues. The V segment lost 0 bases and the J segment 4 bases; nucleotides outside the gene matches: 9. The germline gives CDR1 DFQATT, CDR2 SNEGSKA (reference sequence). CDR3 region: CSARERPGQPNQPQHF. The DNA for the CDR3 is TGCAGTGCTAGAGAACGACCGGGACAGCCTAATCAGCCCCAGCATTTT.

This chain links TRBV29-1 with TRBJ2-7; the D gene is possibly TRBD2 (6 bases). The V end was cut by 4 bases, the J end by 0 bases, with 13 bases between. From germline, CDR1 is SQVTM and CDR2 ANQGSEA. This CDR3 contains 14 residues. CDR3 DNA: TGCAGCGTTGGAGGAGGACTACCCTCCTACGAGCAGTACTTC. This sequence encodes CSVGGGLPSYEQYF.

The CDR3 nucleotides are TGTGCCAGCAGCCTCATTAACGGAGAGACCCAGTACTTC. Its protein is CASSLINGETQYF. This chain connects TRBV7-3 to TRBJ2-7; D gene ambiguous. With the DNA end fitting TRBJ2-5 better, the J assignment may be wrong. This CDR3 contains 13 residues. CDR1 is SGHTA, CDR2 FQGTGA, per germline.

The chain is built from TRBV5-1 and TRBJ2-6, with D possibly being TRBD1 (5 bases). Trimming stripped 4 bases from V and 1 base from J, with 18 bases between. The CDR3 sequence is 18 residues long. Germline V CDR1 and CDR2: SGHRS, YFSETQ. The CDR3 sequence is CASSPPATGQSGANVLTF. The CDR3, as DNA: TGCGCCAGCAGCCCCCCCGCAACAGGCCAGTCTGGGGCCAACGTCCTGACTTTC. The variable domain in full, with the rest retrieved from reference TRBV5-1 and TRBJ2-6, is KAGVTQTPRYLIKTRGQQVTLSCSPISGHRSVSWYQQTPGQGLQFLFEYFSETQRNKGNFPGRFSGRQFSNSRSEMNVSTLELGDSALYLCASSPPATGQSGANVLTFGAGSRLTVL.

V is TRBV7-9 and J is TRBJ2-5, with D perhaps TRBD1 (5 bases). This CDR3 region has 15 residues. The V end was cut by 2 bases, the J end by 2 bases, with 12 bases between. Germline CDR1 reads SEHNR; CDR2 reads FQNEAQ (reference sequence). The CDR3 sequence: CASSLLRQSQETQYF. The CDR3 DNA reads as TGTGCCAGCAGCTTATTGCGACAGTCTCAAGAGACCCAGTACTTC.

The gene calls are TRBV20-1 and TRBJ1-5; D is unresolved. The germline V gene encodes CDR1 DFQATT and CDR2 SNEGSKA (reference sequence). This CDR3 has 15 amino acids. The V and J ends lost 6 bases and 0 bases respectively, with 15 bases between them. CDR3 sequence (DNA): TGCAGTGCCCACGGAAGGCCCTATAGCAATCAGCCCCAGCATTTT. As protein: CSAHGRPYSNQPQHF.

A note on this clonotype: Given a much more abundant clone one base away, this may be a read error. This chain connects TRBV6-2 or TRBV6-3 to TRBJ2-1, with 7 bases aligning to TRBD1. Per the germline V gene, CDR1 is MNHEY and CDR2 is SVGEGT. CDR3 length: 15 residues. CDR3 residues: CASSYKGASYNERFF. In DNA form, the CDR3 reads TGTGCCAGCAGTTATAAGGGGGCAAGCTACAATGAGCGGTTCTTC.

This clonotype showed up just a few times. This chain links TRBV5-1 with TRBJ1-1; 7 nucleotides match TRBD1. The junction had 12 bases not matched to a gene; V was cut back by 7 bases and J by 3 bases. The length of the CDR3 is 15 residues. Per the germline V gene, CDR1 is SGHRS and CDR2 is YFSETQ. CDR3 sequence (DNA): TGCGCCAGCTCCCGGGAGGGGGCTTTCGACACTGAAGCTTTCTTT. The encoded protein is CASSREGAFDTEAFF.

The V call is TRBV20-1, the J call TRBJ2-5; 11 positions match TRBD2. The germline V gene has CDR1 DFQATT and CDR2 SNEGSKA (reference sequence). The CDR3 extends over 13 amino acids. J lost 9 bases, V lost 1 base, and 4 bases had no gene match. DNA of the CDR3: TGCAGTGCTAGAGCGCTAGCGGGAGGTCCCCAGTACTTC. It specifies CSARALAGGPQYF.